This TCR beta chain is from a study of blood T cell repertoires in COVID-19. About the research overall: Both acute and convalescent COVID-19 samples were obtained from the United States, Italy and Spain. Sample material is recorded as cDNA or gDNA derived from T cells, B-cell-depleted T cells, or PBMCs.

The CDR3 has 12 residues. V was pared by 7 bases and J by 8 bases, with 13 bases between. In the original analysis: Amplification with reference gene primers provided the estimates of nucleated cell counts. The assay was immunoSEQ multiplex PCR, and TCRdb's table has in-frame clones only and misses some. The DNA was the basis for D and trimming; V, J and clone size are from that table. The repertoire holds approximately 290,000 clones, with roughly nine tenths as singletons. This chain uses TRBV12-3 or TRBV12-4 with TRBJ2-3, with D possibly matching TRBD2 (5 bases). Sequenced: peripheral blood. The receptor comes from a man between 18 and 29 years old with active or convalescent COVID-19. The CDR3 sequence is CASTLSAGTQYF. The CDR3 nucleotides are TGTGCCAGCACCCTTAGTGCGGGTACGCAGTATTTT.